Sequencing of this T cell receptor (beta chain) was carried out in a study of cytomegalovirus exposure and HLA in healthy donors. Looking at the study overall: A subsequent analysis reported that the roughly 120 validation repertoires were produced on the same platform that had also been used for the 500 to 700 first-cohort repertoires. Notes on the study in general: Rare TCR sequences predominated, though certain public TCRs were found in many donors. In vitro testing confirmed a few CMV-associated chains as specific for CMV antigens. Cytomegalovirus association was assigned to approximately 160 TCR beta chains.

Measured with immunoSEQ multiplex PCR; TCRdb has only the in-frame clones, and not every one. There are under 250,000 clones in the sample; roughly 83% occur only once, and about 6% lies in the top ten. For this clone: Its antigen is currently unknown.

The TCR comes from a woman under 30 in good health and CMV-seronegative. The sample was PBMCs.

The CDR3 DNA is TGTGCCTGGAGTGCATACAGGGGGACTGAAGCTTTCTTT. Its protein is CAWSAYRGTEAFF. The chain recombines TRBV30 with TRBJ1-1, with 8 positions matching TRBD1. The CDR3 has 13 amino acids. Germline CDR1 reads GTSNPN; CDR2 reads SVGIG (reference sequence). J gave up 5 bases and V 1 base, and 3 bases lay outside the gene matches.